This TCR beta chain emerged from a study of blood T cell repertoires in COVID-19. Study in general: Whether acute or convalescent, the COVID-19 samples came from the United States, Italy and Spain. T cells, B-cell-depleted T cells, or PBMCs provided the cDNA or gDNA that served as material.

Only in-frame clones appear in the TCRdb table, and some are missing; sequencing was by immunoSEQ multiplex PCR. The sample lists around 74,000 clones; 85% to 90% were seen once. Input material: peripheral blood. This clonotype originated in a man aged 45-60 years with active COVID-19.

CDR3 region: CASSYWQGEAFF. Here the CDR3 DNA reads TGTGCCAGCAGTTATTGGCAGGGGGAAGCTTTCTTT. The V gene is TRBV6-5, the J gene TRBJ1-1; weak D call: TRBD1 (6 bases). The CDR3 extends over 12 amino acids. Trimming removed 3 bases at V and 8 bases at J, with 10 bases between. Germline loops: CDR1 MNHEY, CDR2 SVGAGI.